The 18 T cell receptor beta chains reported below all come from one sample, sequenced in a study of PD-1 blockade in classical Hodgkin lymphoma. Only in-frame clones appear in the TCRdb table, and some are missing; sequencing was by immunoSEQ multiplex PCR. The table records 46,000 or so clones, around four fifths of them present only once. Stated time point: cycle 4 day 1 (C4D1), after more than 5 weeks of nivolumab. Every single patient, without exception, relapsed after autologous stem cell transplantation, and brentuximab vedotin exposure varied. Sequenced material: peripheral blood mononuclear cells (PBMCs), taken before the fourth cycle of nivolumab. The receptors originated from a human donor with classical Hodgkin lymphoma.

CDR3 protein: CASSLGPGDYGYTF. DNA for the CDR3: TGTGCCAGCAGCTTAGGGCCGGGAGACTATGGCTACACCTTC. The genes are TRBV7-2 and TRBJ1-2; no firm D call. The CDR3 spans 14 residues. V lost 1 base and J lost 3, with 9 bases in between. Germline V CDR1 and CDR2: SGHTA, FQGNSA.

The chain carries TRBV4-1 and TRBJ2-7; the match to TRBD2 covers 9 bases. The junction had 6 bases not matched to a gene; V was cut back by 0 bases and J by 3 bases. In germline, CDR1 is MGHRA, CDR2 YSYEKL. The CDR3 runs 16 residues. The CDR3 bases are TGCGCCAGCAGCCAAGAAGAGCGGGGGGTCCTCTACGAGCAGTACTTC. The encoded protein is CASSQEERGVLYEQYF.

The genes are TRBV27 and TRBJ2-5; no definite D call. Per the germline V gene, CDR1 is MNHEY and CDR2 is SMNVEV (reference sequence). The V end lost 5 bases, the J end lost 0 bases, and 10 bases lay between the germline ends. This CDR3 is built from 14 residues. The CDR3 coding sequence is TGTGCCAGCAGTAGGGCACAGTACCAAGAGACCCAGTACTTC. Amino acid sequence: CASSRAQYQETQYF.

This clone came up many times. The genes are TRBV7-9 and TRBJ2-6; D gene unclear. Trimming left V 8 bases short and J 4 bases short, with 12 bases between. The CDR3 has 14 amino acids. The germline gives CDR1 SEHNR, CDR2 FQNEAQ (reference sequence). This CDR3 is CASDWGSGANVLTF. CDR3 sequence (DNA): TGTGCCAGCGACTGGGGATCGGGGGCCAACGTCCTGACTTTC.

This chain connects TRBV7-2 to TRBJ1-3; possibly TRBD1 for D (5 bases). Per germline, CDR1 SGHTA and CDR2 FQGNSA. V was clipped by 7 bases and J by 2 bases, with 9 bases between them. The CDR3 has 13 amino acids. CDR3 nucleotide sequence: TGTGCCAGCACGCCAGGGACTGGAAACACCATATATTTT. Its translation is CASTPGTGNTIYF.

The J gene is TRBJ2-3, the V gene TRBV7-3; TRBD1 might be the D (5 bases). V was clipped by 5 bases and J by 6 bases, with 15 bases between them. The CDR3 extends over 14 amino acids. Germline loops: CDR1 SGHTA, CDR2 FQGTGA. This CDR3 is CASSPKGGHDTQYF. CDR3 bases: TGTGCCAGCAGCCCTAAGGGCGGACACGATACGCAGTATTTT. Together with reference TRBV7-3 and TRBJ2-3, the CDR3 gives the full variable domain: GAGVSQTPSNKVTEKGKYVELRCDPISGHTALYWYRQSLGQGPEFLIYFQGTGAADDSGLPNDRFFAVRPEGSVSTLKIQRTERGDSAVYLCASSPKGGHDTQYFGPGTRLTVL.

The gene calls are TRBV7-3 and TRBJ2-3; D is possibly TRBD1 (6 bases). Germline lookup yields CDR1 SGHTA and CDR2 FQGTGA. The CDR3 covers 17 residues. The ends were cut back, 2 bases at V and 2 bases at J, with 17 bases in the middle. The CDR3 sequence is CASSLSGQGTHTDTQYF. CDR3 nucleotide sequence: TGTGCCAGCAGCTTATCGGGTCAGGGGACCCACACAGATACGCAGTATTTT.

The chain is built from TRBV5-4 and TRBJ2-7, with TRBD2 as a possible D gene (6 bases). V was shortened by 1 base and J by 3 bases, with 8 bases between the two germline ends. This CDR3 has 13 residues. The germline gives CDR1 SGHNT, CDR2 YYREEE (reference sequence). In DNA form, the CDR3 reads TGTGCCAGCAGCTTGACGGGGGACTACGAGCAGTACTTC. As protein: CASSLTGDYEQYF. The full variable domain, in which reference TRBV5-4 and TRBJ2-7 provide the parts outside the CDR3, is ETGVTQSPTHLIKTRGQQVTLRCSSQSGHNTVSWYQQALGQGPQFIFQYYREEENGRGNFPPRFSGLQFPNYSSELNVNALELDDSALYLCASSLTGDYEQYFGPGTRLTVT.

The gene calls are TRBV7-9 and TRBJ1-2, with 9 positions matching TRBD1. With V trimmed by 5 bases and J by 4 bases, 11 bases remained unmatched. Germline CDR1 SEHNR, CDR2 FQNEAQ (reference sequence). CDR3 size: 16 residues. CDR3 in amino acids: CASSGRTGDLLYGYTF. The CDR3 DNA is TGTGCCAGCAGCGGGAGGACAGGGGACCTACTCTATGGCTACACCTTC.

This clone was detected once. The CDR3 region has the DNA TGTGCCAGCAGTTATAGCGGGACAGGTCACTCCTACGAGCAGTACTTC. Encoded protein: CASSYSGTGHSYEQYF. The rearrangement uses TRBV6-5 and TRBJ2-7; D possibly matches TRBD1 or TRBD2 (8 bases each). This CDR3 has 16 amino acids. With 3 bases removed from V and 0 bases from J, the gap between germline ends came to 15 bases. From germline, CDR1 is MNHEY and CDR2 SVGAGI.

This CDR3 is CAWGQGPEAFF. DNA for the CDR3: TGTGCCTGGGGACAGGGCCCTGAAGCTTTCTTT. The V and J genes are TRBV30 and TRBJ1-1; 8 bases are shared with TRBD1. Trimming cost V 5 bases and J 6 bases; bases outside gene matches: 2. CDR1 is GTSNPN, CDR2 SVGIG, per germline (reference sequence). This CDR3 comprises 11 residues. Based on the CDR3 plus reference TRBV30 and TRBJ1-1, the full variable domain is SQTIHQWPATLVQPVGSPLSLECTVEGTSNPNLYWYRQAAGRGLQLLFYSVGIGQISSEVPQNLSASRPQDRQFILSSKKLLLSDSGFYLCAWGQGPEAFFGQGTRLTVV.

The genes are TRBV30 and TRBJ1-1; 7 positions match TRBD1. The germline CDR1 and CDR2 sequences are GTSNPN and SVGIG (reference sequence). Trimming removed 1 base from V and 2 bases from J; junction bases left unmatched: 7. The CDR3 length is 15 residues. CDR3 in amino acids: CAWSATGALNTEAFF. The CDR3 bases are TGTGCCTGGAGTGCTACAGGGGCCCTAAACACTGAAGCTTTCTTT.

This clone was observed a few times. The CDR3 spells CAWSVPGPYLGNQPQHF. The DNA for the CDR3 is TGTGCCTGGAGTGTACCTGGACCGTACCTCGGCAATCAGCCCCAGCATTTT. The chain couples TRBV30 to TRBJ1-5, with unresolved D. V was pared by 0 bases and J by 2 bases, with 17 bases between. The germline V gene has CDR1 GTSNPN and CDR2 SVGIG (reference sequence). The CDR3 loop spans 17 amino acids.

CDR3 sequence reads: CASSTTDPYNSPLHF. The CDR3 bases are TGTGCCAGCAGTACTACGGATCCCTATAATTCACCCCTCCACTTT. The J gene is TRBJ1-6, the V gene TRBV2; D gene uncertain. Trimming removed 5 bases from V and 2 bases from J, with 10 bases in between. The CDR3 consists of 15 residues. CDR1 and CDR2 from the germline V gene are SNHLY and FYNNEI.

J is TRBJ2-5 and V is TRBV30; D possibly corresponds to TRBD1 (6 bases). Germline V gives CDR1 GTSNPN, CDR2 SVGIG (reference sequence). The germline V and J ends were trimmed by 3 bases and 4 bases, with 27 bases remaining between them. This CDR3 spans 18 amino acids. CDR3 protein: CAWRNAYGTPNLRETQYF. The CDR3 bases are TGTGCCTGGAGGAACGCCTATGGGACACCCAACCTGCGAGAGACCCAGTACTTC.

The chain recombines TRBV9 with TRBJ2-1; D may be TRBD2 (6 bases). CDR1 is SGDLS and CDR2 is YYNGEE in the germline V gene. This CDR3 is 15 amino acids long. With 0 bases removed from V and 7 bases from J, the gap between germline ends came to 14 bases. The CDR3 DNA is TGTGCCAGCAGCGTAGGTCGCCGGGGGTATAATGAGCAGTTCTTC. The encoded protein is CASSVGRRGYNEQFF.

The J gene is TRBJ2-1, the V gene TRBV4-2; TRBD1 agrees at 10 bases. The J segment lost 8 bases and the V segment lost 1 base, leaving 8 bases of the junction unmatched. This CDR3 is built from 16 residues. Germline-derived CDR1 and CDR2 are LGHNA and YNFKEQ. The CDR3 region has the DNA TGTGCCAGCAGCCAAGGGTGGGGACAGGGGATCGATGAGCAGTTCTTC. Protein product: CASSQGWGQGIDEQFF.

The chain joins TRBV2 to TRBJ1-5; 7 bases agree with TRBD1. The CDR3 length is 14 residues. V shed 6 bases and J 6 bases; nucleotides not matched to a gene: 8. Germline CDR1 is SNHLY and CDR2 is FYNNEI. The CDR3 nucleotides read TGTGCCAGCAGCGCAGGGGGTTTCGGTCAGCCCCAGCATTTT. Translation gives CASSAGGFGQPQHF.